Below, 13 T cell receptor beta chains from the same sample are listed, as sequenced in a study of control samples from healthy donors and cancer patients. Assay used: immunoSEQ multiplex PCR; TCRdb lists only in-frame clones, some missing. The data contain under 200,000 clones, 91% of them singletons. Sequenced sample: blood. The receptor set was obtained from a woman aged 30 to 39 in good health.

CDR3 sequence: CASGLWGSNTEAFF. Here the CDR3 DNA reads TGTGCTAGTGGTTTGTGGGGCTCGAACACTGAAGCTTTCTTT. The chain is built from TRBV12-5 and TRBJ1-1; maybe TRBD1 (5 bases). The CDR3 runs to 14 residues. V was pared by 2 bases and J by 1 base, with 8 bases between. Per the germline V gene, CDR1 is LGHNT and CDR2 is FRNRAP.

The rearrangement links TRBV19 to TRBJ1-4; 10 bases line up with TRBD1. With 6 bases clipped from V and 0 bases from J, the junction kept 4 bases outside the gene matches. The CDR3 loop spans 16 amino acids. Germline V gene data show CDR1 as LNHDA and CDR2 as SQIVND (reference sequence). The CDR3 nucleotides read TGTGCCAGTAGCGACAGGGGGCAAACAACTAATGAAAAACTGTTTTTT. Translating it yields CASSDRGQTTNEKLFF.

The chain couples TRBV7-2 to TRBJ2-5, with D perhaps TRBD2 (5 bases). This CDR3 comprises 14 residues. The germline V gene has CDR1 SGHTA and CDR2 FQGNSA. V was shortened by 1 base and J by 4 bases, with 10 bases between the two germline ends. The chain's CDR3 is CASSLGGWRETQYF. The CDR3 DNA sequence: TGTGCCAGCAGCTTAGGAGGGTGGCGAGAGACCCAGTACTTC.

This clone is a singleton in its sample. The chain employs TRBV18 and TRBJ1-5; no clear D. The CDR3 spans 15 residues. Per the germline V gene, CDR1 is KGHSH and CDR2 is LQKENI. V lost 1 base and J lost 3, with 10 bases in between. The chain's CDR3 is CASSPLDGVNQPQHF. The CDR3 region has the DNA TGTGCCAGCTCACCACTCGACGGTGTCAATCAGCCCCAGCATTTT.

To note about this clone: Other DNA sequences in this sample translate to the same CDR3. In DNA, the CDR3 is TGCGCCAGCAGTGAAGGTCCTGGAAACACCATATATTTT. Its protein is CASSEGPGNTIYF. V gene TRBV10-1 combines with J gene TRBJ1-3; D is undetermined. Germline loops: CDR1 WNHNN, CDR2 SYGVQD (reference sequence). V was cut by 3 bases and J by 2 bases, with 5 bases left in between. This CDR3 is built from 13 residues.

This chain connects TRBV11-3 to TRBJ2-5; 7 bases align to TRBD2. V trimming: 5 bases; J trimming: 5 bases; junction bases outside the gene matches: 5. Germline-derived CDR1 and CDR2 are SGHNT and YENEEA. This CDR3 comprises 13 residues. Here the CDR3 DNA reads TGTGCCAGCAGCCAATGGGGGGGGGAGACCCAGTACTTC. This translates into CASSQWGGETQYF.

About this clone: Other DNA sequences of this sample code for an identical CDR3. The CDR3 sequence: CASSRQGDNSPLHF. The CDR3 nucleotides read TGTGCCAGCAGCCGACAGGGCGATAATTCACCCCTCCACTTT. V gene TRBV6-5 combines with J gene TRBJ1-6, with 7 bases that match TRBD1. This CDR3 spans 14 amino acids. The ends lost 6 bases at V and 5 bases at J; junction bases unmatched: 4. Per germline, CDR1 MNHEY and CDR2 SVGAGI.

CDR3 region: CASSPVGLAGSYNEQFF. CDR3 sequence (DNA): TGTGCCAGCAGCCCCGTTGGACTAGCGGGCTCCTACAATGAGCAGTTCTTC. The chain recombines TRBV7-8 with TRBJ2-1, with 11 bases matching TRBD2. Germline trimming cut 5 bases from V and 0 bases from J; bases unmatched to any gene: 6. Germline CDR1 is SGHVS and CDR2 is FQNEAQ. The CDR3 sequence is 17 residues long. The whole variable domain, filled in from reference TRBV7-8 and TRBJ2-1, reads GAGVSQSPRYKVAKRGQDVALRCDPISGHVSLFWYQQALGQGPEFLTYFQNEAQLDKSGLPSDRFFAERPEGSVSTLKIQRTQQEDSAVYLCASSPVGLAGSYNEQFFGPGTRLTVL.

Regarding this clone: Other nucleotide sequences in the sample specify the same CDR3. The chain employs TRBV5-1 and TRBJ2-7; 7 bases align to TRBD1. The CDR3 has 14 amino acids. Per the germline V gene, CDR1 is SGHRS and CDR2 is YFSETQ. V dropped 0 bases and J dropped 3; count of bases not matched to a gene: 3. The CDR3 DNA is TGCGCCAGCAGCTTGGTGGGGGACAGCTACGAGCAGTACTTC. Translated, it gives CASSLVGDSYEQYF.

The V gene is TRBV28, the J gene TRBJ2-3, with a tentative D call TRBD2 (6 bases). The germline V and J ends were trimmed by 2 bases and 2 bases, with 11 bases remaining between them. CDR1 and CDR2 from the germline V gene are MDHEN and SYDVKM. This CDR3 comprises 15 residues. The CDR3 nucleotides read TGTGCCAGCAGTTTAGGGACTGGCTACACAGATACGCAGTATTTT. It is translated as CASSLGTGYTDTQYF.

V and J are TRBV4-2 and TRBJ1-1; TRBD1 matches at 8 bases. The V gene's germline CDR1 is LGHNA and CDR2 YNFKEQ. V dropped 5 bases and J dropped 6; count of bases not matched to a gene: 8. CDR3 length equals 14 residues. CDR3 sequence reads: CASSTGQATSEAFF. As DNA, the CDR3 is TGTGCCAGCAGCACGGGACAGGCAACTTCTGAAGCTTTCTTT.

In nucleotides, the CDR3 is TGTGCCAGCAGTTCGGGACTAGCCAATGAGCAGTTCTTC. It is translated as CASSSGLANEQFF. V usage is TRBV12-3 or TRBV12-4 and J usage is TRBJ2-1; 9 positions match TRBD2. Trimming took 4 bases from V and 6 from J; bases not matched to a gene: 1. The CDR3 runs to 13 residues.

The CDR3: CASSQEGTGNQPQHF. The CDR3 nucleotides are TGCGCCAGCAGCCAAGAGGGGACAGGCAATCAGCCCCAGCATTTT. The chain couples TRBV4-3 to TRBJ1-5, with TRBD1 matching 7 bases. Germline lookup yields CDR1 LGHNA and CDR2 YSLEER. This CDR3 region has 15 residues. V was pared by 0 bases and J by 2 bases, with 1 base of the junction left unmatched.